These 18 T cell receptor beta chains originate from one sample sequenced in a study of blood T cell repertoires in COVID-19. TCRdb's copy holds only in-frame clones and misses some; the assay was immunoSEQ multiplex PCR. The data hold over 60,000 clones, with 75% to 80% observed a single time. The sequencing input was peripheral blood. The receptors were gathered from an elderly woman with acute or convalescent COVID-19.

The V and J genes are TRBV6-5 and TRBJ2-2; 9 bases agree with TRBD2. This CDR3 has 14 amino acids. Trimming at V came to 6 bases and at J to 6 bases, leaving 5 bases not matched to a gene. Germline V gives CDR1 MNHEY, CDR2 SVGAGI. The CDR3 DNA is TGTGCCAGCAGGCCGGCGGGGGGGCCCGGGGAGCTGTTTTTT. It translates to CASRPAGGPGELFF.

This clone was found a few times. This chain connects TRBV29-1 to TRBJ2-1; 9 bases fit TRBD2. Unmatched junction bases numbered 5, after V lost 2 bases and J lost 6 bases. Germline values: CDR1 SQVTM, CDR2 ANQGSEA. The CDR3 length is 14 residues. CDR3 sequence reads: CSVERASGINEQFF. In DNA, the CDR3 is TGCAGCGTTGAAAGGGCTAGCGGGATCAATGAGCAGTTCTTC.

J is TRBJ2-1 and V is TRBV11-2; 7 bases map to TRBD1. Trimming removed 5 bases from V and 4 bases from J; junction bases left unmatched: 5. Germline CDR1 SGHAT, CDR2 FQNNGV. The CDR3 is 14 residues long. The CDR3 region has the DNA TGTGCCAGCAGCCTCGGGACAGCTTACAATGAGCAGTTCTTC. Amino acid sequence: CASSLGTAYNEQFF.

J is TRBJ1-1 and V is TRBV29-1, with D maybe TRBD1 (5 bases). The ends were cut back, 7 bases at V and 1 base at J, with 13 bases in the middle. Germline V gene lookup returns CDR1 SQVTM and CDR2 ANQGSEA. The CDR3 runs 13 residues. In DNA, the CDR3 is TGCAGCGCCTCCCCCGGGGGGAACACTGAAGCTTTCTTT. It yields the protein CSASPGGNTEAFF.

The CDR3 nucleotides read TGTGCCAGTAGTCGGGGGGAATTGGGCAATCAGCCCCAGCATTTT. Its protein product is CASSRGELGNQPQHF. The V gene is TRBV19, the J gene TRBJ1-5; D is possibly TRBD1 (5 bases). The CDR3 runs 15 residues. Germline loops: CDR1 LNHDA, CDR2 SQIVND (reference sequence). The ends were cut back, 5 bases at V and 2 bases at J, with 13 bases in the middle.

This clone was recorded once. The chain combines TRBV20-1 with TRBJ2-2, with 7 bases fitting TRBD2. Germline CDR1 DFQATT, CDR2 SNEGSKA (reference sequence). The CDR3 consists of 15 residues. Trimming took 3 bases from V and 3 from J; bases not matched to a gene: 7. This CDR3 reads CSASRVGGYTGELFF. In nucleotides, the CDR3 is TGCAGTGCTAGTCGCGTGGGAGGGTACACCGGGGAGCTGTTTTTT.

The chain uses TRBV15 and TRBJ2-1; 14 bases map to TRBD2. The V and J ends lost 1 base and 2 bases, in that order; junction bases with no gene match: 7. The CDR3 contains 19 residues. CDR1 is LNHNV, CDR2 YYDKDF, per germline (reference sequence). The CDR3 DNA follows: TGTGCCACCAGCAGAGGCGGACTAGCGGGAGGAGGCGCCTACAATGAGCAGTTCTTC. It encodes CATSRGGLAGGGAYNEQFF.

This clone was picked up a small number of times. V gene TRBV2 combines with J gene TRBJ2-4; D is ambiguous. This CDR3 is built from 14 residues. V shed 5 bases and J shed 2 bases, with 10 bases lying between them. From germline, CDR1 is SNHLY and CDR2 FYNNEI. The CDR3 nucleotides read TGTGCCAGCAGTTCTCGAGGATCCAAAAACATTCAGTACTTC. As protein: CASSSRGSKNIQYF.

The gene calls are TRBV10-1 and TRBJ2-7; 9 bases are shared with TRBD1. The V segment lost 4 bases and the J segment 5 bases; nucleotides outside the gene matches: 9. Germline lookup yields CDR1 WNHNN and CDR2 SYGVQD (reference sequence). The CDR3 is 15 amino acids. The CDR3 region has the DNA TGCGCCAGCAGTGTACGAGGGACAGGGCGGAACGAGCAGTACTTC. Its protein product is CASSVRGTGRNEQYF.

A few counts support this clone. The rearrangement links TRBV10-3 to TRBJ1-5; 7 nucleotides line up with TRBD1. The V and J ends lost 8 bases and 7 bases, in that order; junction bases with no gene match: 8. CDR3 length: 13 amino acids. Per the germline V gene, CDR1 is ENHRY and CDR2 is SYGVKD. For the CDR3, the DNA is TGTGCCATCCTTACAGGGGAGGAACAGCCCCAGCATTTT. This translates into CAILTGEEQPQHF.

This clone has a single count. V and J are TRBV15 and TRBJ1-2; D remains ambiguous. V was clipped by 4 bases and J by 3 bases, with 3 bases between them. Germline V gives CDR1 LNHNV, CDR2 YYDKDF (reference sequence). This CDR3 has 11 residues. The CDR3 is CATSTYYGYTF. The CDR3 region has the DNA TGTGCCACCAGCACGTACTATGGCTACACCTTC.

The chain recombines TRBV2 with TRBJ2-3; 7 bases match TRBD1. The CDR3 extends over 14 amino acids. The V gene end was trimmed by 4 bases and the J gene end by 2 bases; junction bases not matched to a gene: 3. Germline assignment: CDR1 SNHLY and CDR2 FYNNEI. CDR3 residues: CASSGQGITDTQYF. The CDR3, as DNA: TGTGCCAGCAGTGGACAGGGAATCACAGATACGCAGTATTTT.

The rearrangement uses TRBV29-1 and TRBJ1-2, with D maybe TRBD1 (5 bases). The ends were cut back, 0 bases at V and 5 bases at J, with 13 bases in the middle. Per the germline V gene, CDR1 is SQVTM and CDR2 is ANQGSEA. CDR3 size: 14 residues. For the CDR3, the DNA is TGCAGCGTTGAAGAAAGTGTGCAGGGATATGGCTACACCTTC. Its protein is CSVEESVQGYGYTF.

The rearrangement links TRBV4-2 to TRBJ2-1; D gene ambiguous. The CDR3 is 16 amino acids. Germline assignment: CDR1 LGHNA and CDR2 YNFKEQ. V dropped 0 bases and J dropped 0 bases, with 9 bases sitting between them. CDR3 in amino acids: CASSQELVSSYNEQFF. The CDR3 bases are TGTGCCAGCAGCCAAGAGCTGGTGAGCTCCTACAATGAGCAGTTCTTC.

This chain connects TRBV5-1 to TRBJ1-4; D might be TRBD1 (6 bases). Between the trimmed V and J ends, which lost 4 bases and 5 bases, there was a span of 12 bases. Germline V lookup: CDR1 SGHRS, CDR2 YFSETQ. CDR3 length equals 14 residues. CDR3: CASSPRTDNEKLFF. In DNA, the CDR3 is TGCGCCAGCAGCCCGAGGACAGACAATGAAAAACTGTTTTTT.

This clone was picked up a small number of times. The chain links TRBV25-1 to TRBJ2-3; 13 bases are shared with TRBD2. Germline V gene data show CDR1 as MGHDK and CDR2 as SYGVNS. V was clipped by 8 bases and J by 3 bases; unmatched bases: 8. CDR3 length: 16 amino acids. CDR3 in DNA: TGTGCCAGCTCAACACGACTAGCGGGAGGTACAGATACGCAGTATTTT. Protein: CASSTRLAGGTDTQYF.

This chain joins TRBV7-6 and TRBJ2-5, with a tentative D call TRBD1 (7 bases). The CDR3 length is 14 residues. CDR1 SGHVS and CDR2 FNYEAQ come from the germline V gene. Deletions cut 4 bases from V and 3 bases from J, with 12 bases between. CDR3 loop: CASSSRDREETQYF. DNA of the CDR3: TGTGCCAGCAGCTCGCGGGACAGAGAAGAGACCCAGTACTTC.

J is TRBJ1-5 and V is TRBV6-5; D is possibly TRBD1 (5 bases). The CDR3 is 12 amino acids. V lost 6 bases and J lost 4, with 7 bases in between. The germline gives CDR1 MNHEY, CDR2 SVGAGI. As DNA, the CDR3 is TGTGCCAGCAGAGGGGTTAATCAGCCCCAGCATTTT. As protein: CASRGVNQPQHF.